This TCR beta chain stems from a study of T cell responses to AZD1222 COVID-19 vaccine. Study-wide points: Females outnumbered males among donors, who were mostly white British; clonal diversity was possibly underestimated. When two AZD1222 doses had been given, Spike-specific TCR breadth and depth rose. Distributed over spike, vaccine-associated CD4 TCRs predominated at 160-218 and 743-854. In the spike-specific TCR repertoire, nearly half reportedly target unmutated variant regions.

Repertoires were generated with immunoSEQ multiplex PCR, while TCRdb's copy carries only in-frame clones and drops some. There are 50,000 to 60,000 clones in the sample; 88% occur only once, and around 15% lies in the top ten. As regards this clone: Its antigen is undetermined.

Source: peripheral blood, taken on day 0 of AZD1222 vaccination. This clonotype originated in an adult in good health.

The CDR3 is CASSQDWESSPLHF. The CDR3 DNA follows: TGTGCCAGCAGCCAAGATTGGGAAAGTTCACCCCTCCACTTT. The V gene is TRBV3-1 (or the pseudogene TRBV3-2), the J gene TRBJ1-6; D gene uncertain. The CDR3 sequence is 14 residues long. V shed 0 bases and J shed 9 bases, with 9 bases lying between them. Germline CDR1 and CDR2: LGHDT and YNNKEL (reference sequence).